Described below is a single T cell receptor beta chain sequence and its context. The entry originates in a study of T-cell memory formation after mild COVID-19. Study as a whole: TCR clusters were mostly confined to one donor each.

There are 15 residues in the CDR3. The V and J ends lost 1 base and 7 bases respectively, with 14 bases between them. TCRdb re-called the 5' RACE reads with MiXCR, one entry per CDR3 protein. The sample yields around 530,000 distinct CDR3 sequences, less than 25% seen once. This TCR derives from an adult woman who had mild COVID-19 (a few samples of this study predate the infection). Cell type and time point are not known. V gene TRBV12-3 or TRBV12-4 combines with J gene TRBJ2-1; TRBD2 is a possible D gene (6 bases). Sample: PBMCs or a T cell subset sorted from them (not recorded which). CDR3 sequence reads: CASSLGPGTLNEQFF. The CDR3 nucleotides are TGTGCCAGCAGTTTAGGCCCGGGGACTTTGAATGAGCAGTTCTTC.